A selection of T cell receptor beta chains follows, all from one sample in a study of shared clonotypes between healthy human individuals. Produced via immunoSEQ multiplex PCR; TCRdb's table is partial and in-frame only. Seen here are fewer than 3 million clones, around 93% observed once, and the top ten hold approximately 0.41%. The source material was naive CD4+ T cells from PBMCs. The receptors derive from a young man in good health. Some clones in this sample may be carry-over from other donors' samples. CDR3s include the opening cysteine and the closing phenylalanine or tryptophan. Each record gives: J gene, D gene, clone size, V gene, CDR3 DNA, CDR3 protein. A D gene is named only where the DNA matches it firmly. Part of the rows lack a size; the others show once, few, many or a class for expanded clones.

TRBJ1-2,.,.,TRBV6-6,TGTGCCAGCAGTTACGGTGGGACCAACTATGGCTACACCTTC,CASSYGGTNYGYTF
TRBJ2-7,TRBD2,.,TRBV10-3,TGTGCCATCACCGAGACTTTAGCGGGAGGGCCAACTATCCACGAGCAGTACTTC,CAITETLAGGPTIHEQYF
TRBJ2-3,TRBD2,.,TRBV5-1,TGCGCCAGCAGCTTGGAGGGTAGCGGGAGATACCGCACAGATACGCAGTATTTT,CASSLEGSGRYRTDTQYF
TRBJ1-2,.,.,TRBV6-5,TGTGCCAGCAGTTACCTTGGGCAGGGTACTGGCTACACCTTC,CASSYLGQGTGYTF
TRBJ1-1,.,once,TRBV2,TGTGCCAGTAACAGGGAAATGAACACTGAAGCTTTCTTT,CASNREMNTEAFF
TRBJ1-5,.,.,TRBV19,TGTGCCAGTACCCTAAAATCCGGGTATAGCAATCAGCCCCAGCATTTT,CASTLKSGYSNQPQHF
TRBJ2-6,TRBD1,.,TRBV5-4,TGTGCCAGCACCAAAAACAGGGGGCCTGGGGCCAACGTCCTGACTTTC,CASTKNRGPGANVLTF
TRBJ1-1,.,.,TRBV10-1,TGCGCCAGCCGCCGGGCCCAGGGAGACACTGAAGCTTTCTTT,CASRRAQGDTEAFF
TRBJ2-3,TRBD1,.,TRBV6-4,TGTGCCAGCAGCCAGGGACAGGTCACAGATACGCAGTATTTT,CASSQGQVTDTQYF
TRBJ1-5,TRBD1,once,TRBV10-3,TGTGCCATCAGTGGAACGACAGGGCCGAATCAGCCCCAGCATTTT,CAISGTTGPNQPQHF
TRBJ2-2,TRBD2,.,TRBV30,TGTGCCTGGAGTGTACTAGCGGAGGGGCCGACCGGGGAGCTGTTTTTT,CAWSVLAEGPTGELFF
TRBJ2-2,TRBD2,.,TRBV30,TGTGCCTGGAGTGTACTTGGACTAGCGGGGGGGAACACCGGGGAGCTGTTTTTT,CAWSVLGLAGGNTGELFF
TRBJ2-1,TRBD2,.,TRBV6-1,TGTGCCAGCTGCTTGGCTAGCGGGATTAGCAATGAGCAGTTCTTC,CASCLASGISNEQFF
TRBJ1-5,TRBD1,.,TRBV19,TGTGCCAGTAGTGCTCGGACAGGGCCTCAGCCCCAGCATTTT,CASSARTGPQPQHF
TRBJ2-2,TRBD2,.,TRBV11-3,TGTGCCAGCAGCTTAGGTAGCGGGAGGGAAAACACCGGGGAGCTGTTTTTT,CASSLGSGRENTGELFF
TRBJ2-3,.,.,TRBV28,TGTGCCAGCAGTTGGGGGGACACGCTGGATACGCAGTATTTT,CASSWGDTLDTQYF
TRBJ1-1,.,.,TRBV9,TGTGCCAGCAGCGCCCACTGGAAGGGCTCGAACACTGAAGCTTTCTTT,CASSAHWKGSNTEAFF
TRBJ1-1,.,.,TRBV30,TGTGCCTGGAGTGTACGGGACACTGCTTTCTTT,CAWSVRDTAFF
TRBJ2-1,TRBD2,once,TRBV5-1,TGCGCCAGCAGCCTTGGGAGGGCAGCGGAGCAGTTCTTC,CASSLGRAAEQFF
TRBJ2-1,.,.,TRBV27,TGTGCCAGCAGTCCCCTCGGCAGGGGAACCTACAATGAGCAGTTCTTC,CASSPLGRGTYNEQFF
TRBJ1-2,.,.,TRBV29-1,TGCAGCGTCGCAGGGGCCAGGGGAGAGAGCTATGGCTACACCTTC,CSVAGARGESYGYTF
TRBJ1-2,.,.,TRBV5-6,TGTGCCAGCAGCTTTCGGGGTGGCTACACCTTC,CASSFRGGYTF
TRBJ1-4,TRBD1,.,TRBV30,TGTGCCTGGAGCGCAGGGGGCGGAGGTGAAAAACTGTTTTTT,CAWSAGGGGEKLFF
TRBJ2-7,.,.,TRBV5-4,TGTGCCAGCAGCGAGCAGGGACTGGGCCGCTACGAGCAGTACTTC,CASSEQGLGRYEQYF
TRBJ1-2,.,.,TRBV7-2,TGTGCCAGCAGCTACGACGGCGACTATGGCTACACCTTC,CASSYDGDYGYTF
TRBJ2-7,.,.,TRBV5-6,TGTGCCAGCAGCAGCCTATCTGGGCAGGTCTACGAGCAGTACTTC,CASSSLSGQVYEQYF
TRBJ2-4,.,.,TRBV6-4,TGTGCCACCAGTATCGAGATAGGCAAAAACATTCAGTACTTC,CATSIEIGKNIQYF